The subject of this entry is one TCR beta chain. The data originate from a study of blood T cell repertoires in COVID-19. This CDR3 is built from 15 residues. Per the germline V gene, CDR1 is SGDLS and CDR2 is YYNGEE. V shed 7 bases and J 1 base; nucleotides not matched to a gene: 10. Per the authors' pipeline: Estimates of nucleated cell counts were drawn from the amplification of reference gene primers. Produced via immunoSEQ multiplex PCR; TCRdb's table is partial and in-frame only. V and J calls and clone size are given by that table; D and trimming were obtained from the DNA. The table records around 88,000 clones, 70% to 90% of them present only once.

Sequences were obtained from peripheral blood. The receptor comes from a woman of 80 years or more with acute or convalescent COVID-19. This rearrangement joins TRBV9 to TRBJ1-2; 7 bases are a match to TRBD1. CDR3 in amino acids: CASGGRTGVNYGYTF. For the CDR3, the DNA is TGTGCCAGCGGGGGCCGGACAGGTGTTAACTATGGCTACACCTTC.